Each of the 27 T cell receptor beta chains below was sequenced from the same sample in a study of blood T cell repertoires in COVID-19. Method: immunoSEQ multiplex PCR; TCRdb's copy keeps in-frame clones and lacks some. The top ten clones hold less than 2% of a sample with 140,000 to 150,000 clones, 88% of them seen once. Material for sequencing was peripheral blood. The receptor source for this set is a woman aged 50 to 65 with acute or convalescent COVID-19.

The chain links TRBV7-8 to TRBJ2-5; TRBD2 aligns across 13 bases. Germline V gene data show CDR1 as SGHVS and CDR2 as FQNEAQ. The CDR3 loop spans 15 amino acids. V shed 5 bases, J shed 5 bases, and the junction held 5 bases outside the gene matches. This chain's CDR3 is CASSPRTSGSETQYF. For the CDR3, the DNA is TGTGCCAGCAGCCCCCGGACTAGCGGGAGTGAGACCCAGTACTTC.

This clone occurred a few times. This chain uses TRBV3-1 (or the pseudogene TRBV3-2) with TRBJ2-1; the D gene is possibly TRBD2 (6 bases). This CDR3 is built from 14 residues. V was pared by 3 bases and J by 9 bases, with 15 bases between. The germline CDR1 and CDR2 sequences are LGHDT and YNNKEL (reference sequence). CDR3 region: CASSQDRLVAEQFF. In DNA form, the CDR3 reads TGTGCCAGCAGCCAGGACCGACTAGTAGCTGAGCAGTTCTTC.

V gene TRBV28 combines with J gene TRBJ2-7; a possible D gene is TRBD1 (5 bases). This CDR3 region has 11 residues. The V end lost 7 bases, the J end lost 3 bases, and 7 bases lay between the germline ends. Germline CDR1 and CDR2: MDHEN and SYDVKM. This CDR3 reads CASNDSYEQYF. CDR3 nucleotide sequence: TGTGCCAGCAACGACAGCTACGAGCAGTACTTC.

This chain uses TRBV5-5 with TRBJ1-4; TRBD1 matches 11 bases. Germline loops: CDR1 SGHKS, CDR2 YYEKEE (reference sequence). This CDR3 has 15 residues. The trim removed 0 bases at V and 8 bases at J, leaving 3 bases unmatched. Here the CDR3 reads CASSLDRDRGEKLFF. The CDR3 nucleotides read TGTGCCAGCAGCTTGGACCGGGACAGGGGGGAAAAACTGTTTTTT.

The CDR3 bases are TGTGCCAGCAGTTACGGAGACAGGGGTCTGGAGGTGCTGTTTTTT. This sequence encodes CASSYGDRGLEVLFF. The chain links TRBV6-5 to TRBJ2-2; 8 nucleotides align to TRBD1. CDR1 is MNHEY, CDR2 SVGAGI, per germline. J lost 13 bases, V lost 2 bases, and 12 bases had no gene match. The CDR3 spans 15 residues.

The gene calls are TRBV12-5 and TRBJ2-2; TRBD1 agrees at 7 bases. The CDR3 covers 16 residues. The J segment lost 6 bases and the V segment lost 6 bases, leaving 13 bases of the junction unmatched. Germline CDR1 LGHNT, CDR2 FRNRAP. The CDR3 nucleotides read TGTGCTAGTGGCCGGGACAGCCGTACGTTAGCCGGGGAGCTGTTTTTT. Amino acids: CASGRDSRTLAGELFF.

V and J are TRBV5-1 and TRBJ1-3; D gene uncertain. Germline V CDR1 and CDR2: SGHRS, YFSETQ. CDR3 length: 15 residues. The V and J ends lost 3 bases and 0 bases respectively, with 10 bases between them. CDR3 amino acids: CASSSDGSSGNTIYF. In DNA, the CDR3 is TGCGCCAGCAGCTCGGACGGGAGCTCTGGAAACACCATATATTTT.

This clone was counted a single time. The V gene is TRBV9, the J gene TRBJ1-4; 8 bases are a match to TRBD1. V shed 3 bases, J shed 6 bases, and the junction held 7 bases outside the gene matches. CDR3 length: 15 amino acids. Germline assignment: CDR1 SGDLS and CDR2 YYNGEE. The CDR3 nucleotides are TGTGCCAGCAGCGCGGACAGGGAAGGGGATGAAAAACTGTTTTTT. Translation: CASSADREGDEKLFF.

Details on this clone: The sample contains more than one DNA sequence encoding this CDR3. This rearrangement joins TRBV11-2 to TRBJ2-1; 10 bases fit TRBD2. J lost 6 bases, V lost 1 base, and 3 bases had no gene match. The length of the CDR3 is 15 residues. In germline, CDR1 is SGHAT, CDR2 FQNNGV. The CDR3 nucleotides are TGTGCCAGCAGCTTAGGTCTAGCGGGGGTCAATGAGCAGTTCTTC. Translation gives CASSLGLAGVNEQFF.

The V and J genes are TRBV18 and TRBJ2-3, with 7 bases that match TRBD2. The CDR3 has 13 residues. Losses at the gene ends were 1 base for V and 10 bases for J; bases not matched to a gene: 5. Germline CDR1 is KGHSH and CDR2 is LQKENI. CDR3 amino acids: CASSPLEREPQYF. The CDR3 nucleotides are TGTGCCAGCTCACCACTCGAGCGGGAACCGCAGTATTTT.

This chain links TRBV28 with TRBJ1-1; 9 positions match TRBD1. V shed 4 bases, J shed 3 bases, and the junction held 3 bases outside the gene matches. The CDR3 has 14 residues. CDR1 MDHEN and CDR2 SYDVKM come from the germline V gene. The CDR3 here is CASSSGQGHTEAFF. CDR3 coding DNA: TGTGCCAGCAGTTCGGGACAGGGCCACACTGAAGCTTTCTTT.

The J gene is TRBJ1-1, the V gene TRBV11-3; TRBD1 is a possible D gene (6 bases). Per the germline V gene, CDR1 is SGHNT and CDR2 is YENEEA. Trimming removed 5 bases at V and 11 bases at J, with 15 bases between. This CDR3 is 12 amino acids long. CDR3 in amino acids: CASSQGRDPAFF. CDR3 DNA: TGTGCCAGCAGCCAGGGGAGGGACCCGGCTTTCTTT. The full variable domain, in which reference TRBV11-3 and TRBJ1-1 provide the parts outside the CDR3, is EAGVVQSPRYKIIEKKQPVAFWCNPISGHNTLYWYLQNLGQGPELLIRYENEEAVDDSQLPKDRFSAERLKGVDSTLKIQPAELGDSAVYLCASSQGRDPAFFGQGTRLTVV.

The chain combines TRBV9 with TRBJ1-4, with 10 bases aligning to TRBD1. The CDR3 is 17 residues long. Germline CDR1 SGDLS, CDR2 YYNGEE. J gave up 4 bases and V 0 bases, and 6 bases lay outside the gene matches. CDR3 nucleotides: TGTGCCAGCAGCGTAGGGGACAGGGGAGATAGTAATGAAAAACTGTTTTTT. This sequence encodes CASSVGDRGDSNEKLFF.

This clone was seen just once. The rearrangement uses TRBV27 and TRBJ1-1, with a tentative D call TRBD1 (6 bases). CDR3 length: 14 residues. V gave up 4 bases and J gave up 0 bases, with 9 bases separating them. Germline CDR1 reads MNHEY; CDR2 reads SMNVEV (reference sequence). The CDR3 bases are TGTGCCAGCAGTTATACAGGGCTGAACACTGAAGCTTTCTTT. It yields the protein CASSYTGLNTEAFF.

DNA of the CDR3: TGTGCCAGCAGCTTCCGGACAGGGGGCGTGAAGGGTAATTCACCCCTCCACTTT. It translates to CASSFRTGGVKGNSPLHF. The chain recombines TRBV5-6 with TRBJ1-6; TRBD1 aligns across 11 bases. Germline values: CDR1 SGHDT, CDR2 YYEEEE. This CDR3 has 18 residues. V dropped 2 bases and J dropped 6; count of bases not matched to a gene: 10.

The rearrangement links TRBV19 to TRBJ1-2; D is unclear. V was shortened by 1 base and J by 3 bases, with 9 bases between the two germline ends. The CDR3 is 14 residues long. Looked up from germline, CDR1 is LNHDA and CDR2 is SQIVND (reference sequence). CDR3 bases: TGTGCCAGTAGTATAGGACTCCACTACTATGGCTACACCTTC. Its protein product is CASSIGLHYYGYTF.

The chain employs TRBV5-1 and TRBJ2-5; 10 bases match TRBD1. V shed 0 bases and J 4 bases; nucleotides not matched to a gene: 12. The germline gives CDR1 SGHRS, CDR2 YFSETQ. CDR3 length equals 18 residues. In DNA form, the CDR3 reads TGCGCCAGCAGCTTGGCGCGGTCGGGACAGGGGAGAGGAGAGACCCAGTACTTC. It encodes CASSLARSGQGRGETQYF.

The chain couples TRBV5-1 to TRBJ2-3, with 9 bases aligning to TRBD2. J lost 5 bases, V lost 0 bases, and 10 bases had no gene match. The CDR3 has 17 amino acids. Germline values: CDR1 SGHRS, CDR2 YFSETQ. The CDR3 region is CASSLVLAGSARDTQYF. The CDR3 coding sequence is TGCGCCAGCAGCTTGGTCCTAGCGGGATCGGCCAGAGATACGCAGTATTTT.

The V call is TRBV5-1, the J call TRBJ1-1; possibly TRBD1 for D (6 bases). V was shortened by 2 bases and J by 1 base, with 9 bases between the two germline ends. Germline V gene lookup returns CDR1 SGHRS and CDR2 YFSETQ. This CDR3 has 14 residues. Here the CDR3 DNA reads TGCGCCAGCAGCTTCGGACAGCCGAACACTGAAGCTTTCTTT. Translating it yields CASSFGQPNTEAFF.

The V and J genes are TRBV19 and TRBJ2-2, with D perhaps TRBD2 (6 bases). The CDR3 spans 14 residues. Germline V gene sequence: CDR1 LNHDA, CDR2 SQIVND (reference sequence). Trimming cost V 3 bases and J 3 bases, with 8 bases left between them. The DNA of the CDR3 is TGTGCCAGTAGTATCCAGCGGGACACCGGGGAGCTGTTTTTT. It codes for CASSIQRDTGELFF.

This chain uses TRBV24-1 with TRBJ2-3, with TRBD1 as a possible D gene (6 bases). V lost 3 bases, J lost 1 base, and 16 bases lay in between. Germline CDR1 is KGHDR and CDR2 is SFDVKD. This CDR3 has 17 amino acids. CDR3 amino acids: CATSDLGRGSGTDTQYF. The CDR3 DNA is TGTGCCACCAGTGATCTCGGCAGGGGTTCTGGCACAGATACGCAGTATTTT.

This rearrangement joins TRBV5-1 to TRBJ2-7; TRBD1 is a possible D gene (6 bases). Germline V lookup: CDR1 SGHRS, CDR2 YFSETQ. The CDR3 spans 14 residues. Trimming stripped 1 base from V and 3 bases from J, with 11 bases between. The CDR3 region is CASSLTDSHYEQYF. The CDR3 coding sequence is TGCGCCAGCAGCTTGACGGACAGCCACTACGAGCAGTACTTC.

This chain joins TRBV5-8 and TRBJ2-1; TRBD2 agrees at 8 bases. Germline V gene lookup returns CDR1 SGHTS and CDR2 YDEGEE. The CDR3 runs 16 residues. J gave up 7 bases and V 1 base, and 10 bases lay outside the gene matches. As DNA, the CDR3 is TGTGCCAGCAGCTTGTGGGCAGCGGGAGTGTGGAATGAGCAGTTCTTC. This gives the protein CASSLWAAGVWNEQFF.

The CDR3 DNA reads as TGTGCCAGCACCGGGACTGATGACTACGAGCAGTACTTC. The encoded protein is CASTGTDDYEQYF. The rearrangement links TRBV6-5 to TRBJ2-7; tentative D call: TRBD2 (6 bases). V lost 7 bases to trimming and J lost 3 bases, with 13 bases between them. Per germline, CDR1 MNHEY and CDR2 SVGAGI. CDR3 size: 13 residues.

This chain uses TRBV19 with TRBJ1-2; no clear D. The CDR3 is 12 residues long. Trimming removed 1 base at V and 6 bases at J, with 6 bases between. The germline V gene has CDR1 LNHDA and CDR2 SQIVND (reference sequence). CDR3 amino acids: CASSIVGDGYTF. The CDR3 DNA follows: TGTGCCAGTAGTATAGTCGGGGATGGCTACACCTTC. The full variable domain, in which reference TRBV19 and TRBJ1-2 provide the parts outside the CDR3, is DGGITQSPKYLFRKEGQNVTLSCEQNLNHDAMYWYRQDPGQGLRLIYYSQIVNDFQKGDIAEGYSVSREKKESFPLTVTSAQKNPTAFYLCASSIVGDGYTFGSGTRLTVV.

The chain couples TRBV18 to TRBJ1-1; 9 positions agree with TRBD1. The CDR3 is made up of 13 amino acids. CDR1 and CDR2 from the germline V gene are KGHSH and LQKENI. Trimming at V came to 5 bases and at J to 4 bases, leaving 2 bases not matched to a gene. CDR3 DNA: TGTGCCAGCTCAGCGACAGGGGGCACTGAAGCTTTCTTT. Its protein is CASSATGGTEAFF.

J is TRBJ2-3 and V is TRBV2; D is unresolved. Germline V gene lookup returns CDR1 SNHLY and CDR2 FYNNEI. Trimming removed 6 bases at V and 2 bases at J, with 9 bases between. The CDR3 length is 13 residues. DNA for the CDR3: TGTGCCAGCAGAACGAGCTTCACAGATACGCAGTATTTT. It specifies CASRTSFTDTQYF. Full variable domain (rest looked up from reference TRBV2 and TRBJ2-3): EPEVTQTPSHQVTQMGQEVILRCVPISNHLYFYWYRQILGQKVEFLVSFYNNEISEKSEIFDDQFSVERPDGSNFTLKIRSTKLEDSAMYFCASRTSFTDTQYFGPGTRLTVL.